This T cell receptor (beta chain) was identified in a study of cytomegalovirus exposure and HLA in healthy donors. Study overall: From donors who were HLA-typed, an early data release held 75 million to 85 million unique TCRs. Findings and limits, study-wide: Indistinguishability led to the exclusion of some V segments, TRBV6-2 and TRBV6-3 included. With later analysis, a missense DCLRE1C variant became linked to TCR beta V- and J-gene trimming.

A word on this clone: Its antigen is unidentified.

Use of 60 Vbeta and 13 Jbeta primers characterized the PCR. Generated by immunoSEQ multiplex PCR, the TCRdb table keeps only in-frame clones and is missing some. Of some 180,000 clones listed, roughly 82% are singletons. Healthy donors of bone marrow made up the group. This CDR3 contains 13 residues. Looked up from germline, CDR1 is KGHSH and CDR2 is LQKENI. Trimming cost V 6 bases and J 3 bases, with 12 bases left between them. The receptor comes from a man in his forties or fifties in good health and CMV-seronegative. The specimen sequenced was PBMCs. V and J are TRBV18 and TRBJ2-7; D ambiguous. The CDR3 reads CASSLAPYYEQYF. The CDR3, as DNA: TGTGCCAGCTCCCTGGCCCCATACTACGAGCAGTACTTC.